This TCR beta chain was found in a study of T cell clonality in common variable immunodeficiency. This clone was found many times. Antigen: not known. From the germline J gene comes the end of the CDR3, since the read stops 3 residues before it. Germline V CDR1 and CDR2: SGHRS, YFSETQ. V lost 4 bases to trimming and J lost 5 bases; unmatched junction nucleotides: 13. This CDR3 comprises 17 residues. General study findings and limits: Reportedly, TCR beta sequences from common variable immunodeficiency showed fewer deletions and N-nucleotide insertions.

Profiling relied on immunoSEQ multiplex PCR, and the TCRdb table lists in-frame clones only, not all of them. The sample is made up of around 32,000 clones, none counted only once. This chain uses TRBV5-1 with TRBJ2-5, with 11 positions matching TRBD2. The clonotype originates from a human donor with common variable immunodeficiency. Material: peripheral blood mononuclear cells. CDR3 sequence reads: CASSAVPGLAEKETQYF. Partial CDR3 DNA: TGCGCCAGCAGCGCGGTGCCGGGACTAGCGGAGAAGGAGACC. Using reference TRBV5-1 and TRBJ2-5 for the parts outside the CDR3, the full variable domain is KAGVTQTPRYLIKTRGQQVTLSCSPISGHRSVSWYQQTPGQGLQFLFEYFSETQRNKGNFPGRFSGRQFSNSRSEMNVSTLELGDSALYLCASSAVPGLAEKETQYFGPGTRLLVL.